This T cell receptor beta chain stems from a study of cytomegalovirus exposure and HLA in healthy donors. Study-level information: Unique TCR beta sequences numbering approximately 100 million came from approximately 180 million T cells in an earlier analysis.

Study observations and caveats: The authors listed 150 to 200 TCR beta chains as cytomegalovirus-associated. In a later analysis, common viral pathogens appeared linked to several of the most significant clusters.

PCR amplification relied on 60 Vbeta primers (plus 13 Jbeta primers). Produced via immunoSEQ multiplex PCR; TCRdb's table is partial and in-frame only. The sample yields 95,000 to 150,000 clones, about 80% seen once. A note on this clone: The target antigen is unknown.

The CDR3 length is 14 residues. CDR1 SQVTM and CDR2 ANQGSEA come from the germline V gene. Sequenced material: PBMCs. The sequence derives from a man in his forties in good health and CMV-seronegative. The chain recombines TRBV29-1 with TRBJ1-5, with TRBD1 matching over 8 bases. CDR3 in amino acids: CRWTGSDSNQPQHF. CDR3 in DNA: TGCAGGTGGACAGGGTCGGATAGCAATCAGCCCCAGCATTTT.